The entry that follows covers one TCR beta chain sequence. The antigen is not known. Treatment in this sample: around 19 received Ad26.COV2.S at low or high dose, single or two shots; 5 received placebo; per-sample allocation not given. It was on day 63 after the first vaccine or placebo injection that samples were taken. The data were obtained in a study of Ad26.COV2.S vaccination and SARS-CoV-2 variants. Findings of the study overall: Post-vaccination breadth of spike-specific CD8+ and CD4+ T cell responses was reportedly substantial.

The assay was immunoSEQ multiplex PCR, and TCRdb's table has in-frame clones only and misses some. The data show roughly 320,000 clones, around 85% seen once. The sample here was peripheral blood, taken in a trial of Ad26.COV2.S vaccine versus placebo. This sequence originates from a person aged 18-65 years who received the Ad26.COV2.S COVID-19 vaccine or a placebo.

The CDR3 DNA is TGTGCCAGCAGCTTGAGACTAGCTGGGGAGCAGTACTTC. It translates to CASSLRLAGEQYF. The genes are TRBV5-4 and TRBJ2-7, with 7 bases matching TRBD2. V was clipped by 1 base and J by 7 bases; unmatched bases: 5. CDR3 length: 13 residues. CDR1 and CDR2 (germline): SGHNT, YYREEE (reference sequence).